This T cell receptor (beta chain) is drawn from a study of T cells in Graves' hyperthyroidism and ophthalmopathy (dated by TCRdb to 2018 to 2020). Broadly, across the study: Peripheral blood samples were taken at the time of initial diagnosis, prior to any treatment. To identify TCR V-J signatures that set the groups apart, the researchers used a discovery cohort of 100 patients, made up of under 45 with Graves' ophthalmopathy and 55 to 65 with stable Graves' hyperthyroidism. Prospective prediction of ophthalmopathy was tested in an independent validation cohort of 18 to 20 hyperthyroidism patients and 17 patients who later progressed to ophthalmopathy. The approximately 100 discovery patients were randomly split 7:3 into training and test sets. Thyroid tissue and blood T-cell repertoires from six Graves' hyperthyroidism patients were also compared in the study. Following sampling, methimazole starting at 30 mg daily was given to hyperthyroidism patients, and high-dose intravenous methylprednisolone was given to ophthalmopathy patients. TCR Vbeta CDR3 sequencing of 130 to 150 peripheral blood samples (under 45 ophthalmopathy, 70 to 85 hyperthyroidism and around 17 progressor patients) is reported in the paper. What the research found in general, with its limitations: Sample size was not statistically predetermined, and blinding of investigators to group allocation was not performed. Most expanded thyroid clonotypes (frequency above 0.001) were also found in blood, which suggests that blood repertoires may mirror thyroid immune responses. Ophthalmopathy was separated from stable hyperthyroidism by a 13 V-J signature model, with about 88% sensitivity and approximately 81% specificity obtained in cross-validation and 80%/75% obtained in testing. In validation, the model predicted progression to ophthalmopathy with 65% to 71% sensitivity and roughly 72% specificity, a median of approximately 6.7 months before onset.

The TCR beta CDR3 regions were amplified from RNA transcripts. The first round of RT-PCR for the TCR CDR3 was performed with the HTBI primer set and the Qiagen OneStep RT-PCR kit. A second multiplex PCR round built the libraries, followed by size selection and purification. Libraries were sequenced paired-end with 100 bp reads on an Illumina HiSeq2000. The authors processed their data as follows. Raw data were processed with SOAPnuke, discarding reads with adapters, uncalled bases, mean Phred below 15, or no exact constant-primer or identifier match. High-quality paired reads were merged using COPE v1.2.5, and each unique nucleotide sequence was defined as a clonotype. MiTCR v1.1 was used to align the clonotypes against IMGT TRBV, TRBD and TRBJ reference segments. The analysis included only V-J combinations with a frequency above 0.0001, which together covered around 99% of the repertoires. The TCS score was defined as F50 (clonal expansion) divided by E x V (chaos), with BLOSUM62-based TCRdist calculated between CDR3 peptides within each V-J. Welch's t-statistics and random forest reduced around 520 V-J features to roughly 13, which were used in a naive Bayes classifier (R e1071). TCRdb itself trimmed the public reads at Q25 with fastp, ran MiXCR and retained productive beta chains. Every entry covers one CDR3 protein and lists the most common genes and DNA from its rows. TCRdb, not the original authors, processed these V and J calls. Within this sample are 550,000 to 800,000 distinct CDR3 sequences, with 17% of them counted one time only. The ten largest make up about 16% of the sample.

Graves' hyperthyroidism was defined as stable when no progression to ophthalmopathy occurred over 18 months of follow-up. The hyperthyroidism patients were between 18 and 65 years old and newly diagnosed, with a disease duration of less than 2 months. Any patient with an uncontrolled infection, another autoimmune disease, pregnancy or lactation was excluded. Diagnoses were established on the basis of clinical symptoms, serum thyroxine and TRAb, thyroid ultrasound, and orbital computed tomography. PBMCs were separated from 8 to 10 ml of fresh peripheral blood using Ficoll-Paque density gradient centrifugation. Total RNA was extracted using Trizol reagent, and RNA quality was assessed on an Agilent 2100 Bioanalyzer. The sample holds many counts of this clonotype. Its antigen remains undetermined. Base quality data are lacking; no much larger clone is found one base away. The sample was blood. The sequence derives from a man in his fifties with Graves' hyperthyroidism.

The CDR3 reads as follows: CASSRDGNYEQYF. The nucleotides are TGTGCCAGCAGCCGGGACGGGAACTACGAGCAGTACTTC. The rearranged segments are TRBV12-3 or TRBV12-4 and TRBJ2-7; the D assignment is uncertain and may be TRBD1 or TRBD2, with 5 bases supporting each. The CDR3 covers 13 residues, taking in both the cysteine and the phenylalanine. Only the CDR3 part of the read is kept: 39 bases, read in frame from the first base. V drops 6 bases and J drops 3 bases, leaving 12 bases in between.